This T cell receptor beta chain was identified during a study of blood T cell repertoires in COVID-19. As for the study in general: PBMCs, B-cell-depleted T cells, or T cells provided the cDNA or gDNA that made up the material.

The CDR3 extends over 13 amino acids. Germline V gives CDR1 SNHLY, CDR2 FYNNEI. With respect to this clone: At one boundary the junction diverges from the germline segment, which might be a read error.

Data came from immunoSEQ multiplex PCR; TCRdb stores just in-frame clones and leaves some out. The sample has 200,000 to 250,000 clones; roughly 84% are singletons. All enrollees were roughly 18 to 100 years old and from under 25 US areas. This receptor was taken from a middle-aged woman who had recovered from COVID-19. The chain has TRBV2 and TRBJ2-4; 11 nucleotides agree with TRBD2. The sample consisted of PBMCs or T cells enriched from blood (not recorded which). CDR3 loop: CASTEGVGTSGLF. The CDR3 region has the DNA TGTGCCAGCACCGAGGGGGTCGGGACTAGCGGTCTCTTC. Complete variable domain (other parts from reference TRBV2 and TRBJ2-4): EPEVTQTPSHQVTQMGQEVILRCVPISNHLYFYWYRQILGQKVEFLVSFYNNEISEKSEIFDDQFSVERPDGSNFTLKIRSTKLEDSAMYFCASTEGVGTSGLFGAGTRLSVL.